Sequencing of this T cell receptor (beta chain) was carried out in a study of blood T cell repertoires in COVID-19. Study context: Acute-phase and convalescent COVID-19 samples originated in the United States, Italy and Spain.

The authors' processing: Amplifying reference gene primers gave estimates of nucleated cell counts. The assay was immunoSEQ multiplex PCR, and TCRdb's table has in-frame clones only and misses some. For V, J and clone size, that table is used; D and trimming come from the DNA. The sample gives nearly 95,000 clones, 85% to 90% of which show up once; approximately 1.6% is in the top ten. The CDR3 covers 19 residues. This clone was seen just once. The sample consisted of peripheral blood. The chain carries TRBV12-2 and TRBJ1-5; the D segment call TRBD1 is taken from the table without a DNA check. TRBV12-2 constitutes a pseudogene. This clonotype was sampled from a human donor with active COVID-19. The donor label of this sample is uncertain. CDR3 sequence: CASRLADLQQAILNQPQHF. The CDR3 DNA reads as TGTGCAAGTCGCTTAGCGGATCTACAACAGGCAATATTAAATCAGCCCCAGCATTTT.